This T cell receptor beta chain originates from a study of blood T cell repertoires in COVID-19. In the original processing: Amplification of reference gene primers provided the estimated nucleated cell counts. Libraries were prepared by immunoSEQ multiplex PCR; TCRdb keeps only in-frame clonotypes and omits some of them. V and J calls and clone size are given by that table; D and trimming were obtained from the DNA. This table holds about 81,000 clones, around 90% found once. The CDR3 has 15 residues. Germline V gene lookup returns CDR1 SNHLY and CDR2 FYNNEI. V lost 1 base and J lost 1, with 10 bases in between.

The clonotype was recovered from a man between 65 and 85 years old with acute or convalescent COVID-19. Input material: peripheral blood. The chain joins TRBV2 to TRBJ1-1, with D possibly TRBD1 on 5 matching bases. The CDR3 sequence is CASSEVRTKNTEAFF. The CDR3 region has the DNA TGTGCCAGCAGTGAAGTAAGGACAAAGAACACTGAAGCTTTCTTT.